Following are 31 T cell receptor beta chains from one sample sequenced in a study of blood T cell repertoires in COVID-19. The method was immunoSEQ multiplex PCR; TCRdb's version includes in-frame clones alone and lacks a portion of them. Of fewer than 300,000 clones in the sample, approximately 91% were seen once. Sequencing was done on a sample of peripheral blood. Receptors originate from a woman between 25 and 40 years old with COVID-19, enrolled during active disease.

The CDR3 region is CSARQGVNTEAFF. The DNA for the CDR3 is TGCAGCGCCAGACAGGGGGTGAACACTGAAGCTTTCTTT. The chain recombines TRBV29-1 with TRBJ1-1, with 9 nucleotides matching TRBD1. Germline assignment: CDR1 SQVTM and CDR2 ANQGSEA. The CDR3 extends over 13 amino acids. V gave up 7 bases and J gave up 0 bases; unmatched junction bases: 3.

The V and J genes are TRBV30 and TRBJ2-1; the match to TRBD1 covers 9 bases. The CDR3 sequence is 15 residues long. CDR1 is GTSNPN, CDR2 SVGIG, per germline (reference sequence). V dropped 1 base and J dropped 4; count of bases not matched to a gene: 5. The CDR3 reads CAWSEGDRAYNEQFF. In nucleotides, the CDR3 is TGTGCCTGGAGTGAAGGGGACAGGGCATACAATGAGCAGTTCTTC.

This clone was seen a handful of times. The V call is TRBV3-1 (or the pseudogene TRBV3-2), the J call TRBJ2-1, with 11 bases matching TRBD1. J was trimmed by 2 bases and V by 2 bases; bases with no gene match: 2. Germline assignment: CDR1 LGHDT and CDR2 YNNKEL (reference sequence). There are 16 residues in the CDR3. DNA for the CDR3: TGTGCCAGCAGCCAAACGGGACAGGGGGCCTACAATGAGCAGTTCTTC. It yields the protein CASSQTGQGAYNEQFF.

The CDR3 is CASSVVRPGTEAFF. For the CDR3, the DNA is TGTGCCAGCAGCGTAGTTCGGCCGGGGACTGAAGCTTTCTTT. The chain has TRBV9 and TRBJ1-1; D unresolved. CDR1 and CDR2 from the germline V gene are SGDLS and YYNGEE. This CDR3 has 14 amino acids. Trimming pared 0 bases from V and 5 bases from J, leaving 11 bases between.

The table lists this clone with a count of one. V is TRBV6-1 and J is TRBJ2-7, with 9 bases matching TRBD1. Per the germline V gene, CDR1 is MNHNS and CDR2 is SASEGT. The CDR3 has 20 amino acids. With 2 bases clipped from V and 0 bases from J, the junction kept 17 bases outside the gene matches. The CDR3 sequence: CASSEPSRSRDRAFSYEQYF. The CDR3 region has the DNA TGTGCCAGCAGTGAACCATCACGGAGTAGGGACAGGGCCTTCTCCTACGAGCAGTACTTC.

CDR3 protein: CASSSGFTGTQYF. The CDR3 DNA sequence: TGTGCCAGCAGCTCGGGTTTCACGGGTACGCAGTATTTT. The rearrangement uses TRBV5-6 and TRBJ2-3; D call uncertain. The CDR3 length is 13 residues. Germline CDR1 is SGHDT and CDR2 is YYEEEE. V lost 3 bases and J 8 bases, leaving 13 bases between the germline ends.

The chain employs TRBV2 and TRBJ1-3; possible D gene TRBD1, 5 bases. The germline V gene encodes CDR1 SNHLY and CDR2 FYNNEI. V was pared by 1 base and J by 1 base, with 8 bases between. The CDR3 loop spans 15 amino acids. CDR3 nucleotides: TGTGCCAGCAGTGAAGTTTCAGGGTCTGGAAACACCATATATTTT. Translated, it gives CASSEVSGSGNTIYF.

The chain employs TRBV28 and TRBJ2-7; 7 nucleotides agree with TRBD1. Trimming cost V 8 bases and J 2 bases; bases outside gene matches: 9. The CDR3 is 14 amino acids. Germline lookup yields CDR1 MDHEN and CDR2 SYDVKM. The chain's CDR3 is CASHSRDSTYEQYF. CDR3 DNA: TGTGCCAGCCATTCCCGGGACAGTACCTACGAGCAGTACTTC.

This clone was detected only a few times. V and J are TRBV14 and TRBJ1-1; D unresolved. V was pared by 4 bases and J by 3 bases, with 6 bases between. This CDR3 is 12 amino acids long. The germline V gene has CDR1 SGHDN and CDR2 FVKESK. For the CDR3, the DNA is TGTGCCAGCAGCCTCGGGTACACTGAAGCTTTCTTT. Its translation is CASSLGYTEAFF.

Only one count was recorded for this clone. The chain has TRBV6-2 or TRBV6-3 and TRBJ1-2, with D possibly TRBD1 on 6 matching bases. The CDR3 totals 13 residues. Trimming shortened V by 5 bases and J by 2 bases, and 9 bases separated the two germline ends. The V gene's germline CDR1 is MNHEY and CDR2 SVGEGT. Here the CDR3 reads CASSRQVNYGYTF. The CDR3, as DNA: TGTGCCAGCAGTCGACAGGTGAACTATGGCTACACCTTC.

The rearrangement links TRBV18 to TRBJ1-3; D call uncertain. The CDR3 runs to 18 residues. V lost 3 bases, J lost 0 bases, and 18 bases lay in between. CDR1 and CDR2 (germline): KGHSH, LQKENI. The CDR3 bases are TGTGCCAGCTCACCCACCGTAAGAGTCGTAAGCTCTGGAAACACCATATATTTT. Translating gives CASSPTVRVVSSGNTIYF.

The genes are TRBV29-1 and TRBJ1-1; unclear D gene. Germline values: CDR1 SQVTM, CDR2 ANQGSEA. The ends were cut back, 2 bases at V and 0 bases at J, with 4 bases in the middle. The CDR3 loop spans 12 amino acids. The CDR3 DNA sequence: TGCAGCGTTGAATTCATGAACACTGAAGCTTTCTTT. Protein product: CSVEFMNTEAFF. Based on the CDR3 plus reference TRBV29-1 and TRBJ1-1, the full variable domain is SAVISQKPSRDICQRGTSLTIQCQVDSQVTMMFWYRQQPGQSLTLIATANQGSEATYESGFVIDKFPISRPNLTFSTLTVSNMSPEDSSIYLCSVEFMNTEAFFGQGTRLTVV.

This chain uses TRBV19 with TRBJ2-2; 7 bases are shared with TRBD2. The length of the CDR3 is 17 residues. Germline V CDR1 and CDR2: LNHDA, SQIVND (reference sequence). V lost 0 bases and J lost 5; bases outside the gene matches: 9. CDR3 sequence (DNA): TGTGCCAGTAGTATAGATTTCGCTAGCGGAATTACCGGGGAGCTGTTTTTT. This encodes CASSIDFASGITGELFF.

This chain links TRBV19 with TRBJ2-1, with 8 bases aligning to TRBD2. CDR3 length: 17 amino acids. Germline CDR1 is LNHDA and CDR2 is SQIVND (reference sequence). Trimming took 2 bases from V and 4 from J; bases not matched to a gene: 10. CDR3 DNA: TGTGCCAGTAGTATACTCCCAGGACTAGCTTTATACAATGAGCAGTTCTTC. Encoded protein: CASSILPGLALYNEQFF.

The chain uses TRBV30 and TRBJ1-1; D is undetermined. CDR3 size: 12 residues. Looked up from germline, CDR1 is GTSNPN and CDR2 is SVGIG (reference sequence). V lost 5 bases to trimming and J lost 1 base, with 8 bases between them. The CDR3, as DNA: TGTGCCTGGCTTAGTGGGAACACTGAAGCTTTCTTT. As protein: CAWLSGNTEAFF.

The chain has TRBV6-5 and TRBJ2-3; D might be TRBD2 (5 bases). Germline-derived CDR1 and CDR2 are MNHEY and SVGAGI. The CDR3 spans 14 residues. V was clipped by 8 bases and J by 0 bases, with 12 bases between them. This CDR3 is CASRTGVSTDTQYF. The CDR3 bases are TGTGCCAGCCGGACCGGGGTTAGCACAGATACGCAGTATTTT.

V and J are TRBV27 and TRBJ2-7, with 8 positions matching TRBD2. Germline V gene sequence: CDR1 MNHEY, CDR2 SMNVEV (reference sequence). Losses at the gene ends were 0 bases for V and 2 bases for J; bases not matched to a gene: 3. The CDR3 spans 15 residues. DNA of the CDR3: TGTGCCAGCAGTTTATCGGGACTAGTCCCCTACGAGCAGTACTTC. Protein sequence: CASSLSGLVPYEQYF.

As concerns this clone: A much larger clone is a single base away; this may be a read error. Other DNA variants within this sample encode the same CDR3. The chain links TRBV12-3 or TRBV12-4 to TRBJ2-1; no clear D gene. The CDR3 extends over 12 amino acids. Trimming removed 5 bases from V and 5 bases from J, with 7 bases in between. This CDR3 reads CASSRDNNEQFF. Written as DNA, the CDR3 is TGTGCCAGCAGTCGTGACAACAATGAGCAGTTCTTC.

CDR3 sequence (DNA): TGCGCCAGCAGCTTGAGAGGTGAGAGGAATTCACCCCTCCACTTT. Translating gives CASSLRGERNSPLHF. The chain recombines TRBV5-1 with TRBJ1-6; D uncertain. CDR1 and CDR2 from the germline V gene are SGHRS and YFSETQ. The CDR3 loop spans 15 amino acids. V was clipped by 1 base and J by 7 bases, with 12 bases between them. The full variable domain, rest sourced from reference TRBV5-1 and TRBJ1-6, is KAGVTQTPRYLIKTRGQQVTLSCSPISGHRSVSWYQQTPGQGLQFLFEYFSETQRNKGNFPGRFSGRQFSNSRSEMNVSTLELGDSALYLCASSLRGERNSPLHFGNGTRLTVT.

J is TRBJ1-2 and V is TRBV29-1; TRBD1 agrees at 9 bases. The CDR3 extends over 12 amino acids. CDR1 and CDR2 from the germline V gene are SQVTM and ANQGSEA. Trimming cost V 6 bases and J 6 bases; bases outside gene matches: 5. This CDR3 is CSVSGTGHGYTF. The CDR3 DNA follows: TGCAGCGTGTCCGGGACAGGGCATGGCTACACCTTC.

This clone was seen just once. This sequence joins TRBV15 and TRBJ2-1; 8 nucleotides agree with TRBD1. The V gene's germline CDR1 is LNHNV and CDR2 YYDKDF (reference sequence). The CDR3 is made up of 13 amino acids. V shed 11 bases, J shed 7 bases, and the junction held 10 bases outside the gene matches. The DNA for the CDR3 is TGTGCCGTACGATCGACAGGGGCGAATGAGCAGTTCTTC. Translating gives CAVRSTGANEQFF.

This sequence joins TRBV24-1 and TRBJ1-5, with 9 bases that match TRBD1. The germline gives CDR1 KGHDR, CDR2 SFDVKD. V gave up 3 bases and J gave up 2 bases; unmatched junction bases: 4. This CDR3 is 16 amino acids long. The chain's CDR3 is CATSDTGGDGNQPQHF. The CDR3 region has the DNA TGTGCCACCAGTGATACAGGGGGCGATGGCAATCAGCCCCAGCATTTT.

This rearrangement joins TRBV20-1 to TRBJ1-4; D remains unclear. The length of the CDR3 is 11 residues. V was clipped by 2 bases and J by 8 bases, with 6 bases between them. Germline CDR1 and CDR2: DFQATT and SNEGSKA (reference sequence). CDR3 residues: CSARPEEKLFF. In nucleotides, the CDR3 is TGCAGTGCTAGACCGGAGGAAAAACTGTTTTTT.

V is TRBV14 and J is TRBJ1-4, with D possibly TRBD1 on 5 matching bases. Deletions cut 8 bases from V and 5 bases from J, with 15 bases between. The CDR3 sequence is 14 residues long. CDR1 is SGHDN and CDR2 is FVKESK in the germline V gene. CDR3 loop: CASSTGQYNEKLFF. DNA for the CDR3: TGTGCCAGCTCAACCGGACAATACAATGAAAAACTGTTTTTT.

V usage is TRBV11-2 and J usage is TRBJ2-1; 8 bases align to TRBD2. CDR1 is SGHAT and CDR2 is FQNNGV in the germline V gene. This CDR3 region has 16 residues. V was clipped by 2 bases and J by 5 bases; unmatched bases: 8. CDR3 coding DNA: TGTGCCAGCAGCTTAAGACCGGGAGGGTCCGACAATGAGCAGTTCTTC. The encoded protein is CASSLRPGGSDNEQFF.

The genes are TRBV29-1 and TRBJ2-5; 11 bases are shared with TRBD1. V lost 8 bases to trimming and J lost 1 base; unmatched junction nucleotides: 9. Germline loops: CDR1 SQVTM, CDR2 ANQGSEA. The length of the CDR3 is 15 residues. CDR3 in amino acids: CSSQRTGGSQETQYF. The CDR3, as DNA: TGCAGCTCCCAACGGACAGGGGGCTCCCAAGAGACCCAGTACTTC.

The chain has TRBV6-1 and TRBJ1-2, with 9 bases fitting TRBD1. The length of the CDR3 is 16 residues. CDR1 is MNHNS, CDR2 SASEGT, per germline. With 4 bases clipped from V and 5 bases from J, the junction kept 11 bases outside the gene matches. CDR3: CASSVGTSGTGYGYTF. As DNA, the CDR3 is TGTGCCAGCAGTGTAGGGACCTCCGGGACAGGGTATGGCTACACCTTC.

This clone was counted once. The gene calls are TRBV24-1 and TRBJ1-1; maybe TRBD1 (5 bases). Trimming removed 6 bases at V and 8 bases at J, with 9 bases between. The germline V gene has CDR1 KGHDR and CDR2 SFDVKD. There are 11 residues in the CDR3. The CDR3 sequence is CATSLGGEAFF. The CDR3 DNA reads TGTGCCACCAGTCTCGGGGGAGAAGCTTTCTTT.

The chain couples TRBV9 to TRBJ2-1; 14 nucleotides match TRBD2. Trimming removed 4 bases from V and 0 bases from J; junction bases left unmatched: 12. The CDR3 has 20 amino acids. The germline gives CDR1 SGDLS, CDR2 YYNGEE. The CDR3 bases are TGTGCCAGCAGCCCGCGACTAGCGGGAGGGGCCATCGTCTCCTACAATGAGCAGTTCTTC. It yields the protein CASSPRLAGGAIVSYNEQFF. The variable domain in full, with the rest retrieved from reference TRBV9 and TRBJ2-1, is DSGVTQTPKHLITATGQRVTLRCSPRSGDLSVYWYQQSLDQGLQFLIQYYNGEERAKGNILERFSAQQFPDLHSELNLSSLELGDSALYFCASSPRLAGGAIVSYNEQFFGPGTRLTVL.

The J gene is TRBJ1-2, the V gene TRBV7-2, with 8 positions matching TRBD1. The ends lost 5 bases at V and 4 bases at J; junction bases unmatched: 15. Germline V gives CDR1 SGHTA, CDR2 FQGNSA. CDR3 length equals 17 residues. The CDR3 reads CASSPKIGQGGIYGYTF. The DNA of the CDR3 is TGTGCCAGCAGCCCAAAGATAGGACAGGGAGGCATCTATGGCTACACCTTC.

The chain uses TRBV5-4 and TRBJ2-3; 13 bases line up with TRBD2. This CDR3 is 14 amino acids long. Trimming cost V 5 bases and J 6 bases; bases outside gene matches: 3. Germline V gene data show CDR1 as SGHNT and CDR2 as YYREEE (reference sequence). In DNA, the CDR3 is TGTGCCAGCAGGTGGACTAGCGGGAGCGATACGCAGTATTTT. It yields the protein CASRWTSGSDTQYF.